The following is a T cell receptor beta chain sequence with its context. In this sample, this clonotype turned up many times. It lacks a known antigen. One base away there is no much larger clone; base qualities are not given. V drops 5 bases and J drops 8 bases, leaving 14 bases in between. Reading from cysteine to phenylalanine, the CDR3 counts 13 amino acids. The sequence is cut down to CDR3 DNA, 39 bases in frame from base 1. The germline V gene supplies CDR1 SGHTA and CDR2 FQGNSA. Library generation was performed with 5' RACE. TCRdb names Illumina HiSeq 2000 as the instrument used. Template switching added a universal primer binding site, and the final cDNA carried a unique molecular identifier that allowed TCR cDNA molecules to be counted accurately. Specific primers in the conserved constant-segment region were used to synthesize first-strand cDNA for TCR alpha and beta chains. To control for contamination, every cDNA library carried two barcodes: a SMART-Mk sample barcode plus Illumina barcodes. Two successive PCR steps introduced TruSeq adapter sequences along with Illumina sample barcodes. Sequencing of the TCR alpha and beta cDNA libraries was done on the Illumina HiSeq platform using custom primers. As for how the authors treated the data: Raw reads were processed with MiGEC to extract unique molecular identifiers, and MiXCR was used to determine CDR3 positions. For each individual, recombination models were inferred using an EM algorithm with the repgenHMM and IGoR tools. Shared clonotype analysis was performed with the tcR package in R, normalizing sharing by the product of cloneset sizes. Out-of-frame nonproductive sequences were analyzed to study raw recombination free of thymic and clonal selection effects. TCRdb trimmed public reads at Q25 via fastp, called clones via MiXCR and kept in-frame beta chains. Rows matching on CDR3 protein sequence are summarized as one entry with the most common DNA and genes. TCRdb, not the authors, supplied the V and J calls. This sample gives 200,000 to 250,000 distinct CDR3 sequences in total; roughly an eighth of them show up just once. The ten largest account for 8.8% of the sample.

The data are from a study of identical twins listed by TCRdb under 2016. Concerning the study at large: The study deep-sequenced TCR alpha and beta repertoires from monozygotic twins, unrelated adults of various ages and cord blood to test whether fetal clonotypes persist. To rule out contamination, replicate twin experiments were performed at different times with different library preparation protocols. Study-wide conclusions, independent of this receptor: The excess sharing between twins in beta out-of-frame sequences was weaker because fewer shared sequences reduced the signal-to-noise ratio. Compared with coincidental sharing between unrelated individuals, an excess of low generation-probability sequences was observed among out-of-frame TCR alpha sequences shared between twins. Abundant cord blood beta clonotypes carried fewer insertions; young adult naive repertoires showed a weaker similar trend, while memory repertoires showed none. Because the same donors could not be followed over many years, conclusions were based on cross-sectional statistical analysis. In monozygotic twins, out-of-frame TCR alpha sharing was systematically underestimated by recombination models, although the models agreed with sharing between unrelated individuals. Invariant T cells such as MAIT and iNKT could partly confound zero-insertion analyses, though diverse VJ usage argued against this for most clonotypes.

Every donor in the study was a healthy Caucasian. Miltenyi CD45RO+ enrichment and human naive T-cell isolation kits were used to isolate memory (CD45RO+) and naive T cells from PBMC. The chain uses TRBV7-2 and TRBJ2-3, and possibly TRBD2, on 6 matching bases. The sequenced sample consisted of memory (CD45RO+) T cells sorted from blood. The sample's cell subset or site label, in plain terms: CD45RO+ enriched T cells. The origin of this receptor is a woman younger than 35 in good health. This receptor carries the CDR3 CASSPRLEATQYF. The DNA sequence is TGTGCCAGCAGCCCCCGACTAGAAGCTACGCAGTATTTT.